The 9 T cell receptor beta chains below come from one sample, sequenced in a study of shared clonotypes between healthy human individuals. Using immunoSEQ multiplex PCR, the repertoire was profiled, and TCRdb retains in-frame clones only, with some absent. Among 1,400,000 or so clones listed, 97% to 99% were seen once. Sequencing was performed on naive CD4+ T cells sorted from blood. Sample subset: CD45RA+ positively selected. These receptors all come from a man aged 30 to 39 in good health.

The rearrangement uses TRBV6-5 and TRBJ2-2; 7 positions match TRBD1. The V gene's germline CDR1 is MNHEY and CDR2 SVGAGI. The CDR3 sequence is 15 residues long. The ends lost 6 bases at V and 2 bases at J; junction bases unmatched: 6. CDR3 amino acids: CASRVNRGNTGELFF. In DNA, the CDR3 is TGTGCCAGCAGGGTAAACAGGGGCAACACCGGGGAGCTGTTTTTT.

With respect to this clone: Other DNA sequences in this specimen translate into the identical CDR3. This chain connects TRBV7-3 to TRBJ2-1; 9 positions match TRBD2. Losses at the gene ends were 1 base for V and 0 bases for J; bases not matched to a gene: 1. Germline V gene data show CDR1 as SGHTA and CDR2 as FQGTGA. The CDR3 is made up of 16 amino acids. The chain's CDR3 is CASSLISGSSYNEQFF. For the CDR3, the DNA is TGTGCCAGCAGCTTAATTAGCGGGAGCTCCTACAATGAGCAGTTCTTC.

V usage is TRBV19 and J usage is TRBJ2-1, with 13 bases fitting TRBD2. The CDR3 extends over 15 amino acids. From germline, CDR1 is LNHDA and CDR2 SQIVND (reference sequence). After removal of 6 bases from V and 8 bases from J, the junction contained 7 bases not matched to a gene. This CDR3 is CASSLGLAGTDEQFF. The DNA of the CDR3 is TGTGCCAGTAGCCTGGGACTAGCGGGAACGGATGAGCAGTTCTTC.

The rearrangement joins TRBV19 to TRBJ2-3; D uncertain. Trimming took 9 bases from V and 4 from J, leaving 14 bases between them. The CDR3 extends over 13 amino acids. Germline V gene data show CDR1 as LNHDA and CDR2 as SQIVND (reference sequence). The CDR3 loop reads CASPKVVADTQYF. The CDR3 DNA reads as TGTGCCAGCCCTAAAGTTGTAGCAGATACGCAGTATTTT.

The chain is built from TRBV6-6 and TRBJ2-5; the D gene could be TRBD1 or TRBD2 (5 bases each). Trimming left V 6 bases short and J 5 bases short, with 10 bases between. Germline V CDR1 and CDR2: MNHNY, SVGAGI (reference sequence). The CDR3 has 12 amino acids. Written as DNA, the CDR3 is TGTGCCAGCAGCCCGTGGGGGGAGACCCAGTACTTC. Translated: CASSPWGETQYF.

This chain joins TRBV7-6 and TRBJ2-1; tentative D call: TRBD2 (6 bases). There are 14 residues in the CDR3. The germline V and J ends were trimmed by 5 bases and 8 bases, with 16 bases remaining between them. Germline-derived CDR1 and CDR2 are SGHVS and FNYEAQ. CDR3 region: CASSTLAPRDEQFF. CDR3 sequence (DNA): TGTGCCAGCAGCACACTAGCCCCCCGGGATGAGCAGTTCTTC.

The chain joins TRBV5-1 to TRBJ2-1; 7 bases match TRBD2. This CDR3 has 17 amino acids. The trim removed 0 bases at V and 2 bases at J, leaving 8 bases unmatched. From germline, CDR1 is SGHRS and CDR2 YFSETQ. The CDR3 coding sequence is TGCGCCAGCAGCTTGGGGTCTAGCGGAGCCCCCTACAATGAGCAGTTCTTC. Its protein is CASSLGSSGAPYNEQFF.

Points on this clone: The sample holds other DNA sequences that translate to the same CDR3. The gene calls are TRBV18 and TRBJ2-7; unclear D gene. The CDR3 runs to 13 residues. The ends were cut back, 2 bases at V and 0 bases at J, with 5 bases in the middle. Germline values: CDR1 KGHSH, CDR2 LQKENI. CDR3 nucleotide sequence: TGTGCCAGCTCACCATACAGCTCCTACGAGCAGTACTTC. Protein product: CASSPYSSYEQYF.

The chain links TRBV7-9 to TRBJ1-2; TRBD1 matches 9 bases. The CDR3 has 16 amino acids. Per the germline V gene, CDR1 is SEHNR and CDR2 is FQNEAQ (reference sequence). Trimming removed 3 bases from V and 4 bases from J; junction bases left unmatched: 9. The CDR3 DNA reads as TGTGCCAGCAGCTTGCCCCGGGACAGGGCCTTCTATGGCTACACCTTC. Its translation is CASSLPRDRAFYGYTF.